The clone carrying this T cell receptor beta chain was counted ten times or more. Its antigen is not known. Unmatched junction bases numbered 12, after V lost 3 bases and J lost 3 bases. The germline CDR1 and CDR2 sequences are DFQATT and SNEGSKA (reference sequence). The CDR3 extends over 16 amino acids. They built TCR cDNA with 5'RACE template switching, a step that put in a universal primer site and UMIs. TCRdb fed the 5' RACE reads into MiXCR, producing one record per CDR3 protein. The table shows 200,000 to 300,000 distinct CDR3 sequences, with 6.5% to 7.5% occurring only once. The data were taken from a study of T cells after yellow fever vaccination. The study, taken as a whole, reports: Primary-vaccination clones mostly resurfaced post-booster (around 96% CD4, around 88% CD8). Researchers cautioned that FACS-sorted repertoires could harbor abundant clonotypes contaminating from the bulk population. Weaker in magnitude, the secondary response showed a faster peak on day 5 versus 15.

V and J are TRBV20-1 and TRBJ2-7, with 9 positions matching TRBD2. The specimen comprised CD4+ T cells sorted from PBMCs, sampled on the day of the yellow fever booster vaccination. This TCR derives from a man aged 25-45 years who received the YFV17D yellow fever vaccine. The CDR3 protein is CSASIAGGRNLYEQYF. CDR3 DNA sequence: TGCAGTGCTAGTATTGCGGGAGGGCGCAACCTCTACGAGCAGTACTTC.